This T cell receptor beta chain was recorded in a study of T cell responses to AZD1222 COVID-19 vaccine. Trimming shortened V by 1 base and J by 4 bases, and 14 bases separated the two germline ends. Looked up from germline, CDR1 is LGHNA and CDR2 is YSLEER. The CDR3 runs to 16 residues. TCRdb's table, derived via immunoSEQ multiplex PCR, lists solely in-frame clones and lacks some. The table lists 120,000 to 150,000 clones, 88% of them singletons. The sample was peripheral blood, taken 28 days after the second dose of the MenACWY control vaccine. The clonotype originates from an adult who received the MenACWY meningococcal vaccine as a control. V and J are TRBV4-3 and TRBJ2-1, with D perhaps TRBD1 (5 bases). CDR3 sequence: CASSQVRTTGYNEQFF. The CDR3 bases are TGCGCCAGCAGCCAAGTAAGGACAACAGGATACAATGAGCAGTTCTTC.